Below, 20 T cell receptor beta chains from the same sample are listed, as sequenced in a study of T cell changes during pregnancy in multiple sclerosis. Using immunoSEQ multiplex PCR, the repertoire was profiled, and TCRdb retains in-frame clones only, with some absent. Counted here are about 73,000 clones, roughly 90% occurring once; the ten biggest clones make up more than 9%. The sequenced sample was peripheral blood, obtained after pregnancy. These TCRs come from a female donor in good health, enrolled as a control in a pregnancy study.

This sequence joins TRBV5-6 and TRBJ2-4; D perhaps matches TRBD1 (6 bases). The length of the CDR3 is 12 residues. Germline V lookup: CDR1 SGHDT, CDR2 YYEEEE. V lost 5 bases and J 6 bases, leaving 9 bases between the germline ends. The CDR3 loop reads CASRGQRNIQYF. CDR3 DNA: TGTGCCAGCAGAGGACAGAGAAACATTCAGTACTTC.

This chain joins TRBV18 and TRBJ2-7; 7 bases are shared with TRBD1. The V gene end was trimmed by 6 bases and the J gene end by 0 bases; junction bases not matched to a gene: 5. CDR1 is KGHSH and CDR2 is LQKENI in the germline V gene. CDR3 length: 14 amino acids. The CDR3 protein is CASSLDRSSYEQYF. In nucleotides, the CDR3 is TGTGCCAGCTCCCTGGACAGGAGCTCCTACGAGCAGTACTTC.

V usage is TRBV30 and J usage is TRBJ1-2; D is possibly TRBD1 (6 bases). Germline-derived CDR1 and CDR2 are GTSNPN and SVGIG (reference sequence). The CDR3 runs 16 residues. V was clipped by 0 bases and J by 0 bases, with 14 bases between them. This CDR3 is CAWSVEGTLTNYGYTF. For the CDR3, the DNA is TGTGCCTGGAGTGTTGAAGGGACACTTACTAACTATGGCTACACCTTC.

V gene TRBV7-2 combines with J gene TRBJ2-2; TRBD1 matches at 11 bases. The CDR3 has 15 amino acids. V dropped 4 bases and J dropped 7; count of bases not matched to a gene: 5. Germline-derived CDR1 and CDR2 are SGHTA and FQGNSA. Here the CDR3 reads CASSWGQGVVGELFF. CDR3 DNA: TGTGCCAGCAGCTGGGGACAGGGGGTCGTCGGGGAGCTGTTTTTT.

This clone was counted a single time. This chain joins TRBV9 and TRBJ2-2; D remains unclear. This CDR3 contains 13 residues. Germline CDR1 SGDLS, CDR2 YYNGEE. V was cut by 1 base and J by 8 bases, with 9 bases left in between. This CDR3 reads CASSVLSGGELFF. The CDR3 DNA reads TGTGCCAGCAGCGTACTGTCAGGAGGGGAGCTGTTTTTT.

The CDR3 DNA reads TGTGCCAGCAGTGGTAGCGGGAGGCCGAGGGAGCAGTACTTC. Translation gives CASSGSGRPREQYF. This chain joins TRBV27 and TRBJ2-7; TRBD2 matches at 10 bases. V was clipped by 5 bases and J by 7 bases; unmatched bases: 8. There are 14 residues in the CDR3. CDR1 is MNHEY, CDR2 SMNVEV, per germline (reference sequence).

The rearrangement links TRBV27 to TRBJ1-5; the D gene is possibly TRBD1 (6 bases). The CDR3 extends over 15 amino acids. Trimming shortened V by 6 bases and J by 6 bases, and 18 bases separated the two germline ends. Germline lookup yields CDR1 MNHEY and CDR2 SMNVEV (reference sequence). The CDR3 region has the DNA TGTGCCAGCAGGTCGGGAACGGGAGGGGGTCAGCCCCAGCATTTT. Its translation is CASRSGTGGGQPQHF.

V and J are TRBV7-2 and TRBJ2-7; D uncertain. Trimming shortened V by 5 bases and J by 2 bases, and 4 bases separated the two germline ends. CDR1 and CDR2 from the germline V gene are SGHTA and FQGNSA. This CDR3 is built from 11 residues. The CDR3 coding sequence is TGTGCCAGCAGCCAGGCCTACGAGCAGTACTTC. Amino acid sequence: CASSQAYEQYF.

V usage is TRBV10-1 and J usage is TRBJ2-1; D uncertain. Looked up from germline, CDR1 is WNHNN and CDR2 is SYGVQD (reference sequence). The CDR3 totals 13 residues. V lost 8 bases to trimming and J lost 3 bases, with 11 bases between them. The CDR3 DNA is TGCGCCAGCTCCGGTCCGGTCTACAATGAGCAGTTCTTC. This sequence encodes CASSGPVYNEQFF.

V usage is TRBV11-3 and J usage is TRBJ1-2; D is undetermined. This CDR3 contains 13 residues. The ends were cut back, 4 bases at V and 5 bases at J, with 11 bases in the middle. The germline V gene encodes CDR1 SGHNT and CDR2 YENEEA. The CDR3 DNA is TGTGCCAGCAGCTCCGGAGACTTATATGGCTACACCTTC. Encoded protein: CASSSGDLYGYTF.

This sequence joins TRBV11-2 and TRBJ2-7, with 10 bases fitting TRBD1. The V and J ends lost 5 bases and 4 bases, in that order; junction bases with no gene match: 8. The V gene's germline CDR1 is SGHAT and CDR2 FQNNGV. The CDR3 totals 15 residues. CDR3 residues: CASSIGTGDIYEQYF. The CDR3 DNA reads TGTGCCAGCAGCATCGGGACAGGGGACATATACGAGCAGTACTTC.

The J gene is TRBJ2-3, the V gene TRBV11-3, with D hard to call. CDR3 length: 15 amino acids. V was trimmed by 1 base and J by 0 bases, leaving 8 bases between them. Germline lookup yields CDR1 SGHNT and CDR2 YENEEA. The CDR3 protein is CASSLGGSSTDTQYF. The CDR3 DNA is TGTGCCAGCAGCTTAGGCGGTTCTAGCACAGATACGCAGTATTTT.

The rearrangement links TRBV5-1 to TRBJ2-7, with 7 bases matching TRBD1. This CDR3 spans 16 amino acids. Germline V gene lookup returns CDR1 SGHRS and CDR2 YFSETQ. V lost 3 bases and J lost 4; bases outside the gene matches: 13. DNA for the CDR3: TGCGCCAGCAGCTATACAGGGGTAGGGGTGGGTTACGAGCAGTACTTC. Translating gives CASSYTGVGVGYEQYF.

The chain is built from TRBV25-1 and TRBJ1-4; D unclear. The germline V gene encodes CDR1 MGHDK and CDR2 SYGVNS. Trimming cost V 5 bases and J 3 bases, with 13 bases left between them. This CDR3 is 15 amino acids long. CDR3 loop: CASSILTTSNEKLFF. In DNA form, the CDR3 reads TGTGCCAGCAGTATTTTGACTACCTCTAATGAAAAACTGTTTTTT.

This chain links TRBV2 with TRBJ2-3; 9 bases are a match to TRBD2. Looked up from germline, CDR1 is SNHLY and CDR2 is FYNNEI. After removal of 7 bases from V and 3 bases from J, the junction contained 11 bases not matched to a gene. The CDR3 has 16 amino acids. DNA for the CDR3: TGTGCCAGCAAGTTCCCCGTGGGACTAGCTACAGATACGCAGTATTTT. This gives the protein CASKFPVGLATDTQYF.

V is TRBV30 and J is TRBJ1-2, with D tentatively TRBD1 (5 bases). V shed 3 bases and J shed 4 bases, with 15 bases lying between them. The CDR3 is 14 amino acids. CDR1 is GTSNPN, CDR2 SVGIG, per germline (reference sequence). The CDR3 is CAWSPFTGPYGYTF. The CDR3 bases are TGTGCCTGGAGCCCCTTCACAGGTCCCTATGGCTACACCTTC.

The chain couples TRBV29-1 to TRBJ1-5; 9 bases agree with TRBD1. Trimming cost V 7 bases and J 6 bases; bases outside gene matches: 7. Germline V gene lookup returns CDR1 SQVTM and CDR2 ANQGSEA. The CDR3 is 13 residues long. CDR3 bases: TGCAGCGCCCGGACAGGGGTGAGTCAGCCCCAGCATTTT. Protein product: CSARTGVSQPQHF.

J is TRBJ1-6 and V is TRBV6-5; 7 bases are a match to TRBD1. Germline assignment: CDR1 MNHEY and CDR2 SVGAGI. J lost 6 bases, V lost 6 bases, and 8 bases had no gene match. The CDR3 spans 15 residues. CDR3 in amino acids: CASRIPTGPNSPLHF. The CDR3 coding sequence is TGTGCCAGCAGAATACCGACAGGGCCTAATTCACCCCTCCACTTT.

This sequence joins TRBV29-1 and TRBJ2-1; 8 bases line up with TRBD2. V lost 4 bases to trimming and J lost 4 bases; unmatched junction nucleotides: 3. Germline V lookup: CDR1 SQVTM, CDR2 ANQGSEA. The CDR3 extends over 13 amino acids. CDR3 amino acids: CSVVGRVYNEQFF. The CDR3 nucleotides are TGCAGCGTTGTCGGGAGGGTTTACAATGAGCAGTTCTTC.

The rearrangement links TRBV9 to TRBJ2-7; TRBD2 is a possible D gene (6 bases). Trimming cost V 4 bases and J 2 bases, with 13 bases left between them. Per germline, CDR1 SGDLS and CDR2 YYNGEE. The CDR3 extends over 14 amino acids. The CDR3, as DNA: TGTGCCAGCAGCTTATCTAGCGCCGCCTACGAGCAGTACTTC. This gives the protein CASSLSSAAYEQYF. Filled out from reference TRBV9 and TRBJ2-7, the complete variable domain reads DSGVTQTPKHLITATGQRVTLRCSPRSGDLSVYWYQQSLDQGLQFLIQYYNGEERAKGNILERFSAQQFPDLHSELNLSSLELGDSALYFCASSLSSAAYEQYFGPGTRLTVT.